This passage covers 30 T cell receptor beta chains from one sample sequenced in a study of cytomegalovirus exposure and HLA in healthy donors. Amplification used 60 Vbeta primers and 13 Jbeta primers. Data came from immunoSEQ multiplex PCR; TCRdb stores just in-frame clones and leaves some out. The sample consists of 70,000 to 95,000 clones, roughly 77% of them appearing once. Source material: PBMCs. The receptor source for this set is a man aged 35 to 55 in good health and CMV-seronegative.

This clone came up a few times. The CDR3 DNA reads TGTGCCAGTAGTATAGGTAGGGGCAGCGCTGAAGCTTTCTTT. Its translation: CASSIGRGSAEAFF. This rearrangement joins TRBV19 to TRBJ1-1; possibly TRBD1 for D (5 bases). The germline CDR1 and CDR2 sequences are LNHDA and SQIVND (reference sequence). The CDR3 sequence is 14 residues long. Deletions cut 1 base from V and 6 bases from J, with 12 bases between. The whole variable domain, remainder taken from reference TRBV19 and TRBJ1-1, is DGGITQSPKYLFRKEGQNVTLSCEQNLNHDAMYWYRQDPGQGLRLIYYSQIVNDFQKGDIAEGYSVSREKKESFPLTVTSAQKNPTAFYLCASSIGRGSAEAFFGQGTRLTVV.

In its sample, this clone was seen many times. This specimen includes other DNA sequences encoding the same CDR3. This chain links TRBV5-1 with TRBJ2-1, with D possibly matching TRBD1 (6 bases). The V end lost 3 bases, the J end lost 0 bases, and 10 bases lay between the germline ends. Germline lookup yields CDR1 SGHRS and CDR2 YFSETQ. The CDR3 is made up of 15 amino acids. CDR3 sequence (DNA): TGCGCCAGCAGCTGGGGGCTTGGCTCCTACAATGAGCAGTTCTTC. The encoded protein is CASSWGLGSYNEQFF. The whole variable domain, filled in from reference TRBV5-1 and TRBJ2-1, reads KAGVTQTPRYLIKTRGQQVTLSCSPISGHRSVSWYQQTPGQGLQFLFEYFSETQRNKGNFPGRFSGRQFSNSRSEMNVSTLELGDSALYLCASSWGLGSYNEQFFGPGTRLTVL.

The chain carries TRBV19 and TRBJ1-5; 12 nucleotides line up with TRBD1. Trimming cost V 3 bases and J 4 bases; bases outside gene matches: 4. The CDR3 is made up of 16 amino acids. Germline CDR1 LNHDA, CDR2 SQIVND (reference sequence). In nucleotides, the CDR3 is TGTGCCAGTAGTATTTGGGGACAGGGGGCGAATCAGCCCCAGCATTTT. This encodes CASSIWGQGANQPQHF.

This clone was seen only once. For the CDR3, the DNA is TGCGCCAGCAGCTCGGGACCGGGACAGGGTACGGGGGAGCAGTACTTC. It codes for CASSSGPGQGTGEQYF. The V call is TRBV5-1, the J call TRBJ2-7; 9 nucleotides line up with TRBD1. The CDR3 length is 16 residues. Germline CDR1 is SGHRS and CDR2 is YFSETQ. The V and J ends lost 3 bases and 7 bases, in that order; junction bases with no gene match: 14.

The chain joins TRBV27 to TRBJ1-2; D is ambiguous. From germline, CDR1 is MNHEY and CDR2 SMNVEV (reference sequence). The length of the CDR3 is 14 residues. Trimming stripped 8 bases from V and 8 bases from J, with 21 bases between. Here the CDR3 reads CASRRDSNREGYTF. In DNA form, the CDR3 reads TGTGCCAGCCGTCGGGATTCAAATCGAGAGGGCTACACCTTC.

CDR3 sequence reads: CASSPARQGYEKLFF. DNA for the CDR3: TGCGCCAGCAGCCCTGCCCGACAGGGATACGAAAAACTGTTTTTT. The J gene is TRBJ1-4, the V gene TRBV5-1; 7 bases are a match to TRBD1. The V gene's germline CDR1 is SGHRS and CDR2 YFSETQ. The CDR3 consists of 15 residues. V gave up 4 bases and J gave up 8 bases; unmatched junction bases: 11.

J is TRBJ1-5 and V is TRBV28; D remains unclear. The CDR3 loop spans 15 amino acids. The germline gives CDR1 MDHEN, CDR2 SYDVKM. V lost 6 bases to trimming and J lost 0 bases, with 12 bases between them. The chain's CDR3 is CASSDVEYSNQPQHF. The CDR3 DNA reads TGTGCCAGCAGCGATGTCGAGTATAGCAATCAGCCCCAGCATTTT.

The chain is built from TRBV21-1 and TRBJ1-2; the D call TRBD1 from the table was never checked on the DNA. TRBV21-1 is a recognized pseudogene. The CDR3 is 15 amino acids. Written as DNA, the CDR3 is TGTGCCAGCAGCTCTAACCGCGACAGGGAGGACGGCTACACCTTC. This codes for CASSSNRDREDGYTF.

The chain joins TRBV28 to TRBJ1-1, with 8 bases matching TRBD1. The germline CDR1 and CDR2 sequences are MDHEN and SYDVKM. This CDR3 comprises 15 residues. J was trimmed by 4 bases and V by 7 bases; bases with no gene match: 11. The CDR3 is CASTHSQGAITEAFF. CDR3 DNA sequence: TGTGCCAGCACCCATAGCCAGGGGGCTATCACTGAAGCTTTCTTT.

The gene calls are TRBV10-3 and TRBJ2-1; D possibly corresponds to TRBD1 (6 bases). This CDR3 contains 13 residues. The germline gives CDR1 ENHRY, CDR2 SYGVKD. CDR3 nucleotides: TGTGCTACCCGGGACACCTATTCCGATGAGCAGTTCTTC. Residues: CATRDTYSDEQFF.

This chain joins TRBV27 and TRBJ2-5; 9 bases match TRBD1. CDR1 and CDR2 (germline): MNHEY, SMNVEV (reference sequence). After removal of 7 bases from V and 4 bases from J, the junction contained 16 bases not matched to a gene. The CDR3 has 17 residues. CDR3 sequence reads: CASIPDFRDRERETQYF. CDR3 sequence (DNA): TGTGCCAGCATCCCTGACTTCCGGGACAGGGAACGAGAGACCCAGTACTTC.

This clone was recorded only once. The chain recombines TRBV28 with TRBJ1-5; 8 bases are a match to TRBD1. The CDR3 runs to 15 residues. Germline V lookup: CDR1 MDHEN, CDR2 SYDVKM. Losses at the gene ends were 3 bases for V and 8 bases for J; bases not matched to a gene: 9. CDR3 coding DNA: TGTGCCAGCAGTTTGGAGCCACAGGGGGTAAAGCCCCAGCATTTT. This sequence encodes CASSLEPQGVKPQHF.

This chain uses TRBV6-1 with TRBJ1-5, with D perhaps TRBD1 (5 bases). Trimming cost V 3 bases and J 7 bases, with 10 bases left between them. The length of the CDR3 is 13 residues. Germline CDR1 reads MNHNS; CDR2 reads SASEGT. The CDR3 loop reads CASSDQGGQPQHF. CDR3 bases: TGTGCCAGCAGTGATCAGGGTGGACAGCCCCAGCATTTT.

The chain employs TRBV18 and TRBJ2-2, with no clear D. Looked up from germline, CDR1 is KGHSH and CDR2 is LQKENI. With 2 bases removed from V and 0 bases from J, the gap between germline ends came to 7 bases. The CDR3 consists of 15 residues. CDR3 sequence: CASSPGLTNTGELFF. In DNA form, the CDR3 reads TGTGCCAGCTCACCAGGGCTCACGAACACCGGGGAGCTGTTTTTT.

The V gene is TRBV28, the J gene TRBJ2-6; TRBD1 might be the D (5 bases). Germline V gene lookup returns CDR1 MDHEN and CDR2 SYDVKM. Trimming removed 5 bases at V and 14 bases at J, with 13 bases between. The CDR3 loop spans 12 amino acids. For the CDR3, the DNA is TGTGCCAGCAGTACCGGACATTTCTTCCTGACTTTC. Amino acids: CASSTGHFFLTF.

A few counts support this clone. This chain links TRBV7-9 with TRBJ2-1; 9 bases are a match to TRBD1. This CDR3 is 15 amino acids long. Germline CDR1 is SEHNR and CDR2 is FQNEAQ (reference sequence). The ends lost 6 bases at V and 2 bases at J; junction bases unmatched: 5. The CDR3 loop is CASRHRDRAYNEQFF. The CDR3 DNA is TGTGCCAGCAGACACCGGGACAGGGCCTACAATGAGCAGTTCTTC.

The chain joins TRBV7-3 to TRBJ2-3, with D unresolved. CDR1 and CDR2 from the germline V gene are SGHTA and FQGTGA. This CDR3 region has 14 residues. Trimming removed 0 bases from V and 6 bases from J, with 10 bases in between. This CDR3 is CASSLTGPRDTQYF. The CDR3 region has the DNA TGTGCCAGCAGCTTAACTGGCCCCCGTGATACGCAGTATTTT.

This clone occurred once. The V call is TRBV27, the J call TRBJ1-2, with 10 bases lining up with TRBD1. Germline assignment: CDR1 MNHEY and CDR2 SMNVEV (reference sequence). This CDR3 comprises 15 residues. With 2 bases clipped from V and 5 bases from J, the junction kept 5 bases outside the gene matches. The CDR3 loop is CASSLGTGDPYGYTF. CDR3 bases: TGTGCCAGCAGTTTAGGGACAGGGGACCCGTATGGCTACACCTTC.

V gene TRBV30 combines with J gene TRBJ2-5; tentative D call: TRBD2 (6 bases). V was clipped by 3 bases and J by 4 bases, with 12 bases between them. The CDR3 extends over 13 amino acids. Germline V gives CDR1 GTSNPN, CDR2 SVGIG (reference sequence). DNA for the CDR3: TGTGCCTGGAGAGACGGGAGATCAGAGACCCAGTACTTC. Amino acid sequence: CAWRDGRSETQYF. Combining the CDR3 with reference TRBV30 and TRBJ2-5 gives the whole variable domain SQTIHQWPATLVQPVGSPLSLECTVEGTSNPNLYWYRQAAGRGLQLLFYSVGIGQISSEVPQNLSASRPQDRQFILSSKKLLLSDSGFYLCAWRDGRSETQYFGPGTRLLVL.

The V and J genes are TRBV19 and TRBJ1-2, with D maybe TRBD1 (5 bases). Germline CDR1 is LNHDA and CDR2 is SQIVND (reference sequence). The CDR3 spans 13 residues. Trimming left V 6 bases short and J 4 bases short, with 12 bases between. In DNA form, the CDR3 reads TGTGCCAGTAGCGGTACCCAGGGCTATGGCTACACCTTC. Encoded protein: CASSGTQGYGYTF.

Here the CDR3 reads CASSPRRESSYEQYF. The CDR3 DNA follows: TGTGCCAGCAGCCCCCGACGGGAAAGCTCCTACGAGCAGTACTTC. The V call is TRBV5-5, the J call TRBJ2-7, with TRBD2 as a possible D gene (5 bases). The length of the CDR3 is 15 residues. V was trimmed by 4 bases and J by 0 bases, leaving 14 bases between them. CDR1 SGHKS and CDR2 YYEKEE come from the germline V gene (reference sequence).

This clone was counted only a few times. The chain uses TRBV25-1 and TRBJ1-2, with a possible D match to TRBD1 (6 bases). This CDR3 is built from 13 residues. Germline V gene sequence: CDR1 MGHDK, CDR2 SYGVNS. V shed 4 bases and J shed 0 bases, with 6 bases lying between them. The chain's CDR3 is CASSGTANYGYTF. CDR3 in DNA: TGTGCCAGCAGTGGGACAGCTAACTATGGCTACACCTTC.

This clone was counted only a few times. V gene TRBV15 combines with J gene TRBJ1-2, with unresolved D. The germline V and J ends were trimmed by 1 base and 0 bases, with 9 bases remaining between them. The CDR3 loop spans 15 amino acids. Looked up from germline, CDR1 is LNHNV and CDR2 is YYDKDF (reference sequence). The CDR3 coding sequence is TGTGCCACCAGCAGAGGAGACGGAGCTAACTATGGCTACACCTTC. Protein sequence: CATSRGDGANYGYTF.

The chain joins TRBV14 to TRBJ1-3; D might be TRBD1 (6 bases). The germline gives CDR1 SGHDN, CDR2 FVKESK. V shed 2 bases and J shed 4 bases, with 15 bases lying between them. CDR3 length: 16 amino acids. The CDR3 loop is CASSQPGGAPGNTIYF. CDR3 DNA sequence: TGTGCCAGCAGCCAACCGGGGGGCGCCCCGGGAAACACCATATATTTT.

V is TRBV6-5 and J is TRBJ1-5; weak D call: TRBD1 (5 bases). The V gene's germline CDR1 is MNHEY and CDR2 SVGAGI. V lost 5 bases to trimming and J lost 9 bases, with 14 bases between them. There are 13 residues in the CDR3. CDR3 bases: TGTGCCAGCAGTCCCTCACAGGCTAGGCCCCAGCATTTT. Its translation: CASSPSQARPQHF.

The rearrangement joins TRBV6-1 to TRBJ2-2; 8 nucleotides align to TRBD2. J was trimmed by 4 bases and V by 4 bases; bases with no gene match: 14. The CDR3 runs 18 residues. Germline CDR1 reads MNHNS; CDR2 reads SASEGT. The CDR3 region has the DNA TGTGCCAGCAGTGGAGTCCGGAGAGCGGGGGCGATCACCGGGGAGCTGTTTTTT. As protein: CASSGVRRAGAITGELFF.

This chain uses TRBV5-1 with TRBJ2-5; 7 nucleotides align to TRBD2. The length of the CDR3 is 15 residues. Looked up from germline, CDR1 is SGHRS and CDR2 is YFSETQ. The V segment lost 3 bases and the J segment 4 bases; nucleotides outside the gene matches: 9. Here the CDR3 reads CASSSPSGAAETQYF. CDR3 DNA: TGCGCCAGCAGCTCTCCAAGCGGGGCTGCAGAGACCCAGTACTTC.

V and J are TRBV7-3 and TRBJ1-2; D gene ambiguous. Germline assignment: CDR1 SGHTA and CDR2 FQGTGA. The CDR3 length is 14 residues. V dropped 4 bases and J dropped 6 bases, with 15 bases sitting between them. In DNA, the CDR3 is TGTGCCAGCAGCTCCGACCCCCAGGCCCATGGCTACACCTTC. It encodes CASSSDPQAHGYTF.

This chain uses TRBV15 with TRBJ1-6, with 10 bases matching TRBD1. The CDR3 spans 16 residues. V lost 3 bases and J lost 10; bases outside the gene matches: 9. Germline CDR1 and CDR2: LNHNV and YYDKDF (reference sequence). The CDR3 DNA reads TGTGCCACCAGCAGGATTGGGGGACAGGGGAAATCACCCCTCCACTTT. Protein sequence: CATSRIGGQGKSPLHF. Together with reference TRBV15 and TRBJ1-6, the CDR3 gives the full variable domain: DAMVIQNPRYQVTQFGKPVTLSCSQTLNHNVMYWYQQKSSQAPKLLFHYYDKDFNNEADTPDNFQSRRPNTSFCFLDIRSPGLGDTAMYLCATSRIGGQGKSPLHFGNGTRLTVT.

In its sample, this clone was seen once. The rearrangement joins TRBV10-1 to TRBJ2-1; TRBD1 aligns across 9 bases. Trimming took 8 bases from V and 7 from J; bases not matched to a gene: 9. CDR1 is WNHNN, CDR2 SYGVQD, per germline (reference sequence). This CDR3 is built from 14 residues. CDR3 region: CASGSGQGENEQFF. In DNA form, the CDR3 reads TGCGCCAGCGGGTCGGGACAGGGTGAGAATGAGCAGTTCTTC.